Below, one TCR beta chain is given with its context. What it recognizes is unknown. The data are from a study of graft-versus-host responses after intestinal transplantation. Study in general: Those transplanted obtained multivisceral, liver-intestinal, or isolated intestinal grafts. Anti-thymocyte globulin served as induction for all recipients, who then took tacrolimus and steroids for about three years. General observations from the study: Among circulating GvH clones, peak levels were associated with early post-transplant declines in HvG clones. Recipient marrow showed GvH clones, some seen first in ileum or blood.

Germline lookup yields CDR1 LNHDA and CDR2 SQIVND (reference sequence). This CDR3 is built from 15 residues. Between the trimmed V and J ends, which lost 3 bases and 4 bases, there was a span of 15 bases. Clones were sequenced by immunoSEQ multiplex PCR, and TCRdb holds only the in-frame ones, with some missing. This sample has about 100,000 clones; roughly 90% occur once, and the top ten carry about 0.9%. This receptor was identified in a human donor who was the organ donor for an intestinal transplant. The starting material was unstimulated CD4+ T cells sorted from spleen or lymph node cells, obtained before transplant. The rearrangement links TRBV19 to TRBJ1-2; the D gene is possibly TRBD1 (5 bases). CDR3 in amino acids: CASSISWGTTYGYTF. As DNA, the CDR3 is TGTGCCAGTAGTATTTCCTGGGGCACTACCTATGGCTACACCTTC.